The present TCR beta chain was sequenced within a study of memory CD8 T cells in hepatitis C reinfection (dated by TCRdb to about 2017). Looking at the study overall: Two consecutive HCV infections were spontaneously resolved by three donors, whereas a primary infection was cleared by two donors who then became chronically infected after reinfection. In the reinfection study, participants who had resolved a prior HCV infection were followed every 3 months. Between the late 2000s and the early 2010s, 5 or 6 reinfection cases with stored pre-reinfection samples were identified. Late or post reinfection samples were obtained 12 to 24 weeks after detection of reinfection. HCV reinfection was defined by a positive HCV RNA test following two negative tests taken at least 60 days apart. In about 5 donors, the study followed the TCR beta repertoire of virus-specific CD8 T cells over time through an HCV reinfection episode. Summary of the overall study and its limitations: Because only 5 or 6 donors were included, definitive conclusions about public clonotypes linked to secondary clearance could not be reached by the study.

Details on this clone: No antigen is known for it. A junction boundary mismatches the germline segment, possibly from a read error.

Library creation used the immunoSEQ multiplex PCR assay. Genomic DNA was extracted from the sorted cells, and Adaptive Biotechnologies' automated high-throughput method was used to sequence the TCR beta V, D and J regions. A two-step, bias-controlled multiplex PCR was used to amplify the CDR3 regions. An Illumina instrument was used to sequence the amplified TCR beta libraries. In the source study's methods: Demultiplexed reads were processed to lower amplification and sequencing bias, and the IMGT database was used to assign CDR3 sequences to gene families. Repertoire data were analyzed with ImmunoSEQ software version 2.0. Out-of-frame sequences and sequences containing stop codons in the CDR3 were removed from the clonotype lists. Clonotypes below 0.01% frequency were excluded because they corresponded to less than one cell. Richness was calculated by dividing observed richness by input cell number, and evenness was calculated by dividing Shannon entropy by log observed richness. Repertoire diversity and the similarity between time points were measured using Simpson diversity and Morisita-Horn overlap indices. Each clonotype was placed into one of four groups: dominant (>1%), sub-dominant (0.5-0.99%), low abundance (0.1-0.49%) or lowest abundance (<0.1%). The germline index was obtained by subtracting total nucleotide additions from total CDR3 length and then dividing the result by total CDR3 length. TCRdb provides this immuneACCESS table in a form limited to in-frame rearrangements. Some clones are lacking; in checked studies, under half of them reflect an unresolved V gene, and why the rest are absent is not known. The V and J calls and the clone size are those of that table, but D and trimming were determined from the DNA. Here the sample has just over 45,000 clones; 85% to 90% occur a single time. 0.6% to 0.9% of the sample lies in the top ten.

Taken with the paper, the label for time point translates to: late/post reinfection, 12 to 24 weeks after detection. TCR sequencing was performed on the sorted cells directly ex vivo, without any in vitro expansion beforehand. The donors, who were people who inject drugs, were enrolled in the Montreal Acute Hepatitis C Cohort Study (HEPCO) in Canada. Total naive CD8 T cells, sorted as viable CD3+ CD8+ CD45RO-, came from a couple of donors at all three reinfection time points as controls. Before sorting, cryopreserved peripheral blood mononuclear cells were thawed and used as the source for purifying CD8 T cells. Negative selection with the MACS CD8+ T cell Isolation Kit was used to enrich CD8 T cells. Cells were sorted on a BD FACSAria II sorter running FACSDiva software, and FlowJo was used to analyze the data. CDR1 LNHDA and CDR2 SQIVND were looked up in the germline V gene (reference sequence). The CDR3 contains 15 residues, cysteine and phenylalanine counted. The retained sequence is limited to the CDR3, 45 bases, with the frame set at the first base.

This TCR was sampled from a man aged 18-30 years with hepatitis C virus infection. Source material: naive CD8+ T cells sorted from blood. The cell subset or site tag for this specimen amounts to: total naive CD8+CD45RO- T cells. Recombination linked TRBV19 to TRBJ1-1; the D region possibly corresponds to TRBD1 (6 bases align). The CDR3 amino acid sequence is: CASRIATRGPIEAFF. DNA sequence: TGTGCCAGTAGGATAGCGACCAGGGGCCCAATCGAAGCTTTCTTT.